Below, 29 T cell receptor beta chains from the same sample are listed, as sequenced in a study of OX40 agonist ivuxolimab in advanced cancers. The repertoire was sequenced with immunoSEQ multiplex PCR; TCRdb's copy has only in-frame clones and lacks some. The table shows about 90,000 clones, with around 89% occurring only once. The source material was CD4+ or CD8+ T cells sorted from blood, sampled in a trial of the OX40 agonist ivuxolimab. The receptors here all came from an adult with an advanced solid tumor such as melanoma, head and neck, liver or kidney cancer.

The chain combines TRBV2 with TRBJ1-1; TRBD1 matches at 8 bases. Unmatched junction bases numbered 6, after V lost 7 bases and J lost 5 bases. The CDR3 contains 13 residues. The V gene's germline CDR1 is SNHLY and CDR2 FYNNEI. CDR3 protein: CASTTGGRTEAFF. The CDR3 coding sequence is TGTGCCAGCACTACAGGGGGACGGACTGAAGCTTTCTTT.

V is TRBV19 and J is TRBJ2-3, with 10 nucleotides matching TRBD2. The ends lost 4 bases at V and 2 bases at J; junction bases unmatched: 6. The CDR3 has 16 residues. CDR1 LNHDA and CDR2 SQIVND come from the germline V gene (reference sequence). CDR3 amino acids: CASSRGLARNTDTQYF. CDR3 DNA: TGTGCCAGTAGTAGGGGACTAGCGAGAAACACAGATACGCAGTATTTT.

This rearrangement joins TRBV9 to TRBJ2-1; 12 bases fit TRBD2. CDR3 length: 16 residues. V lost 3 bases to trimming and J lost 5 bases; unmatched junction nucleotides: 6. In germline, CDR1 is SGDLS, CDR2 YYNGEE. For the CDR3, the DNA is TGTGCCAGCAGCGGACGACTAGCGGGGGTAGACAATGAGCAGTTCTTC. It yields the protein CASSGRLAGVDNEQFF.

The CDR3 reads CASSPNWGSQGSYEQYF. Written as DNA, the CDR3 is TGTGCCAGCAGCCCAAACTGGGGGTCGCAGGGCAGCTACGAGCAGTACTTC. J is TRBJ2-7 and V is TRBV7-9, with D perhaps TRBD1 or TRBD2 (5 bases each). Germline V lookup: CDR1 SEHNR, CDR2 FQNEAQ (reference sequence). The CDR3 is 17 amino acids. Trimming took 5 bases from V and 3 from J, leaving 23 bases between them. The variable domain in full, completed from reference TRBV7-9 and TRBJ2-7, reads DTGVSQNPRHKITKRGQNVTFRCDPISEHNRLYWYRQTLGQGPEFLTYFQNEAQLEKSRLLSDRFSAERPKGSFSTLEIQRTEQGDSAMYLCASSPNWGSQGSYEQYFGPGTRLTVT.

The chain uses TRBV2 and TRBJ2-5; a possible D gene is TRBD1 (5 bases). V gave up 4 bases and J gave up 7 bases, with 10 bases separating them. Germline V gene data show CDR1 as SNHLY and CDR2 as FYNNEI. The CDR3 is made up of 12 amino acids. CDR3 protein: CASSGAGPTQYF. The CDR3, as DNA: TGTGCCAGCAGTGGAGCAGGGCCGACCCAGTACTTC. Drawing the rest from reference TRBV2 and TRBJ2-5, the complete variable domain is EPEVTQTPSHQVTQMGQEVILRCVPISNHLYFYWYRQILGQKVEFLVSFYNNEISEKSEIFDDQFSVERPDGSNFTLKIRSTKLEDSAMYFCASSGAGPTQYFGPGTRLLVL.

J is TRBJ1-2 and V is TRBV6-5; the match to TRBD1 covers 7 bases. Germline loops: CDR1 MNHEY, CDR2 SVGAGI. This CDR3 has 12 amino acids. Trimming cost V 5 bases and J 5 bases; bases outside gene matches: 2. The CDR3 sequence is CASSEQGYGYTF. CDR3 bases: TGTGCCAGCAGTGAACAGGGGTATGGCTACACCTTC.

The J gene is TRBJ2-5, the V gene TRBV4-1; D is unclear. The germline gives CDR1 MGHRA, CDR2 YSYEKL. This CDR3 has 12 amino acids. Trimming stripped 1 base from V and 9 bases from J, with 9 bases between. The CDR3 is CASSQGLAPQYF. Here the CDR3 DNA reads TGCGCCAGCAGCCAAGGGCTCGCGCCCCAGTACTTC.

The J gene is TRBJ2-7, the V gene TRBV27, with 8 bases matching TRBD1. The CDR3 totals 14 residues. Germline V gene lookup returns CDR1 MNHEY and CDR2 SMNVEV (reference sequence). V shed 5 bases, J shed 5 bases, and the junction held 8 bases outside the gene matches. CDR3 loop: CASSARTGSHEQYF. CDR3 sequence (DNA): TGTGCCAGCAGTGCCCGGACAGGGAGCCACGAGCAGTACTTC.

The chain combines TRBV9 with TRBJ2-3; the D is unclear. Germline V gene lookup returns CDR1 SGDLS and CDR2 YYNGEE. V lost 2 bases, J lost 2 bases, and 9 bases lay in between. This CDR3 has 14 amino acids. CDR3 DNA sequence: TGTGCCAGCAGCGTCTTGACGTTCACAGATACGCAGTATTTT. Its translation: CASSVLTFTDTQYF.

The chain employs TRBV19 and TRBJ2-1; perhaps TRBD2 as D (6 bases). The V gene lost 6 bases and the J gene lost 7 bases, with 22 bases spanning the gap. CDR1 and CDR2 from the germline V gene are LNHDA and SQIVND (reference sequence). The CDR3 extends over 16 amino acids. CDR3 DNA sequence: TGTGCCAGTAGGGTATCCGCCCAGCGGGTTCCTAATGAGCAGTTCTTC. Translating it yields CASRVSAQRVPNEQFF.

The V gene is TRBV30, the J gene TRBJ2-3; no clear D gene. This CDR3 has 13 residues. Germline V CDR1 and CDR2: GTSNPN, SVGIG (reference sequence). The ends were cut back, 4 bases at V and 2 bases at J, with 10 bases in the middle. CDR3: CAWMGGHTDTQYF. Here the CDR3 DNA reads TGTGCCTGGATGGGTGGTCACACAGATACGCAGTATTTT.

This chain's CDR3 is CASSSARTGSYSNQPQHF. The CDR3 nucleotides read TGTGCCAGCAGCTCGGCCCGGACAGGCTCTTATAGCAATCAGCCCCAGCATTTT. This sequence joins TRBV7-9 and TRBJ1-5, with TRBD1 matching 7 bases. The V and J ends lost 4 bases and 0 bases, in that order; junction bases with no gene match: 12. Germline V gene data show CDR1 as SEHNR and CDR2 as FQNEAQ (reference sequence). The CDR3 length is 18 residues.

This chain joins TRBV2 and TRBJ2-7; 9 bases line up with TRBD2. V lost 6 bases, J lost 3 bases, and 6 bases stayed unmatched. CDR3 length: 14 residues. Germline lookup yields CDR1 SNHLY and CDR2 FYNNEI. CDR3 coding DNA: TGTGCCAGCAGCAAGGGACTAGCTTTCTACGAGCAGTACTTC. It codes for CASSKGLAFYEQYF.

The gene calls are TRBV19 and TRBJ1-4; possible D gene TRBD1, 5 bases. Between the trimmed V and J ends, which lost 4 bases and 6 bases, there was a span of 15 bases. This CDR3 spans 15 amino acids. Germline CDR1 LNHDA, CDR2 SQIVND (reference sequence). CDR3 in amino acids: CASSRPGPRDEKLFF. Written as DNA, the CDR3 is TGTGCCAGTAGTAGGCCAGGGCCTCGGGATGAAAAACTGTTTTTT.

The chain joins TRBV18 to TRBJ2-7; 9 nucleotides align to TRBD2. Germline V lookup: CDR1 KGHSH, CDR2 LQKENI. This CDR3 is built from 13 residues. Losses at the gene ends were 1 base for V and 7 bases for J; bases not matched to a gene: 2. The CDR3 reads CASSPLRGGEQYF. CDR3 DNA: TGTGCCAGCTCACCACTGCGGGGGGGTGAGCAGTACTTC.

CDR3 amino acids: CASDLTGGDQPQHF. The CDR3, as DNA: TGTGCCAGCGACCTGACAGGGGGGGATCAGCCCCAGCATTTT. The chain links TRBV6-1 to TRBJ1-5; 9 bases are shared with TRBD1. Germline V gene sequence: CDR1 MNHNS, CDR2 SASEGT. The CDR3 runs 14 residues. The J segment lost 5 bases and the V segment lost 8 bases, leaving 7 bases of the junction unmatched.

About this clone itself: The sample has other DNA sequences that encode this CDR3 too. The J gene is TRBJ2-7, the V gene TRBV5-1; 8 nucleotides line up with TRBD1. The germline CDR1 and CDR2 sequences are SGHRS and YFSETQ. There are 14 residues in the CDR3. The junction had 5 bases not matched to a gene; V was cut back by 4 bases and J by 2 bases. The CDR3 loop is CASSPGTGTYEQYF. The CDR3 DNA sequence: TGCGCCAGCAGCCCAGGGACAGGTACCTACGAGCAGTACTTC.

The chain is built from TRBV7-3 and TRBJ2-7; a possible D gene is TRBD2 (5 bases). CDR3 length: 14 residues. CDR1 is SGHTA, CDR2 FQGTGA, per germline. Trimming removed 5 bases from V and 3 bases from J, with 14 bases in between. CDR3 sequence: CASSTGGGIYEQYF. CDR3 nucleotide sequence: TGTGCCAGCAGCACCGGAGGCGGAATCTACGAGCAGTACTTC.

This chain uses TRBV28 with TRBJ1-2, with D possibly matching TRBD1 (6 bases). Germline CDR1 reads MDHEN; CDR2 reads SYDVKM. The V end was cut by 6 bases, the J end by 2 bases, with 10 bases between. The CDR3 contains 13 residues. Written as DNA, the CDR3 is TGTGCCAGCAGCCCTCAGGGGAACTATGGCTACACCTTC. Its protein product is CASSPQGNYGYTF.

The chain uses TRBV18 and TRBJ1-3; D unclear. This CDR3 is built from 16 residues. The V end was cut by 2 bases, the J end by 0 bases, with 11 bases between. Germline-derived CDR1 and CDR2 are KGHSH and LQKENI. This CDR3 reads CASSPKQTLSGNTIYF. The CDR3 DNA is TGTGCCAGCTCACCAAAGCAGACCCTCTCTGGAAACACCATATATTTT.

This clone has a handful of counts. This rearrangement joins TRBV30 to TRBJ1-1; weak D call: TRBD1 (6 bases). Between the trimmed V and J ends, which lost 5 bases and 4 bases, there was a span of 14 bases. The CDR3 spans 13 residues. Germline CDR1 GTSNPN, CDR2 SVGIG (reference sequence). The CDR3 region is CAWSGERGTEAFF. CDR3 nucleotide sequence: TGTGCCTGGTCAGGGGAACGGGGCACTGAAGCTTTCTTT.

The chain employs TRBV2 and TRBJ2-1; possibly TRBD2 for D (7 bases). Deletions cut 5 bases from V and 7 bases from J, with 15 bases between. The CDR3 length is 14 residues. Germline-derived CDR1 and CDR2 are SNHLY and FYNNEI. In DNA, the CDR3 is TGTGCCAGCAGTCGTGGGGGGGCACGGAATGAGCAGTTCTTC. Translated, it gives CASSRGGARNEQFF.

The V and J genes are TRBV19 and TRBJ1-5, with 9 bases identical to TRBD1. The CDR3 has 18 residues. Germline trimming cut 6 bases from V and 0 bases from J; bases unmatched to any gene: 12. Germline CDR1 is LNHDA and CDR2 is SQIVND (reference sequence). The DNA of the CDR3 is TGTGCCAGTAGGGGGGGACAGGGCTTTGGCTATAGCAATCAGCCCCAGCATTTT. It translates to CASRGGQGFGYSNQPQHF.

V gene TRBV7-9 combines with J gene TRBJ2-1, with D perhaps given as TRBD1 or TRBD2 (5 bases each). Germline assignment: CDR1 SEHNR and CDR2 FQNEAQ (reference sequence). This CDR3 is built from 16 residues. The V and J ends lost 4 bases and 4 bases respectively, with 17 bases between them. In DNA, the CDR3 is TGTGCCAGCAGCTCGCCTCCGGGACCCACTTACAATGAGCAGTTCTTC. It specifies CASSSPPGPTYNEQFF.

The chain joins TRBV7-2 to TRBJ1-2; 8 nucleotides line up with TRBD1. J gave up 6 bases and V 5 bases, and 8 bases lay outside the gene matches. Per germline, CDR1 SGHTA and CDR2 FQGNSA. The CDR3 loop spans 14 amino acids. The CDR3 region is CASSLLGQGDGYTF. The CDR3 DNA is TGTGCCAGCAGCCTTCTAGGACAGGGAGATGGCTACACCTTC.

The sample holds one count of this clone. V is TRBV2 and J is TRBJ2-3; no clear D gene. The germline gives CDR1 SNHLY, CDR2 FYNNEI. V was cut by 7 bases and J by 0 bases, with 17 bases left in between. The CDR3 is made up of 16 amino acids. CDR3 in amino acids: CASILVTRTSTDTQYF. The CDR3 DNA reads TGTGCCAGCATCCTCGTGACCCGAACTAGCACAGATACGCAGTATTTT.

In nucleotides, the CDR3 is TGCAGCTCTAGACTAGCGGGGAGCTCCTACAATGAGCAGTTCTTC. Protein: CSSRLAGSSYNEQFF. The V gene is TRBV29-1, the J gene TRBJ2-1; 11 bases line up with TRBD2. The CDR3 extends over 15 amino acids. V gave up 8 bases and J gave up 0 bases; unmatched junction bases: 6. Germline V gene lookup returns CDR1 SQVTM and CDR2 ANQGSEA.

CDR3 bases: TGTGCCAGCAGCAGGATCGTACAGAACACCGGGGAGCTGTTTTTT. This codes for CASSRIVQNTGELFF. This chain connects TRBV2 to TRBJ2-2; no definite D call. The CDR3 sequence is 15 residues long. With 6 bases removed from V and 1 base from J, the gap between germline ends came to 12 bases. CDR1 SNHLY and CDR2 FYNNEI come from the germline V gene. The variable domain in full, completed from reference TRBV2 and TRBJ2-2, reads EPEVTQTPSHQVTQMGQEVILRCVPISNHLYFYWYRQILGQKVEFLVSFYNNEISEKSEIFDDQFSVERPDGSNFTLKIRSTKLEDSAMYFCASSRIVQNTGELFFGEGSRLTVL.

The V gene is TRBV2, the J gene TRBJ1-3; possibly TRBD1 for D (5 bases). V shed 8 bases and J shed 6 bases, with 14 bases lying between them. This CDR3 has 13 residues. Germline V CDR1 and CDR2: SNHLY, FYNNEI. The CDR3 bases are TGTGCCAGCTACCGGGACCTAATAAACACCATATATTTT. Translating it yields CASYRDLINTIYF. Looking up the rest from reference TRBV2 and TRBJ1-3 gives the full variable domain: EPEVTQTPSHQVTQMGQEVILRCVPISNHLYFYWYRQILGQKVEFLVSFYNNEISEKSEIFDDQFSVERPDGSNFTLKIRSTKLEDSAMYFCASYRDLINTIYFGEGSWLTVV.